These 5 T cell receptor beta chains share one sample of origin, sequenced in a study of blood T cell repertoires in COVID-19. The data were produced by immunoSEQ multiplex PCR, yet TCRdb's version contains in-frame clones alone and is incomplete. The sample shows approximately 100,000 clones, over 65% of them seen only once. Sample: peripheral blood. These receptors all stem from a woman between 65 and 79 years old with acute or convalescent COVID-19.

The chain combines TRBV5-1 with TRBJ1-1; D may be TRBD1 (5 bases). Trimming stripped 5 bases from V and 1 base from J, with 9 bases between. The germline CDR1 and CDR2 sequences are SGHRS and YFSETQ. The CDR3 extends over 13 amino acids. In DNA form, the CDR3 reads TGCGCCAGCAGGAACGGACAGAACACTGAAGCTTTCTTT. This gives the protein CASRNGQNTEAFF. Looking up the rest from reference TRBV5-1 and TRBJ1-1 gives the full variable domain: KAGVTQTPRYLIKTRGQQVTLSCSPISGHRSVSWYQQTPGQGLQFLFEYFSETQRNKGNFPGRFSGRQFSNSRSEMNVSTLELGDSALYLCASRNGQNTEAFFGQGTRLTVV.

This rearrangement joins TRBV7-8 to TRBJ2-5; D may match TRBD1 or TRBD2 (5 bases each). Germline V gene sequence: CDR1 SGHVS, CDR2 FQNEAQ. V gave up 7 bases and J gave up 7 bases, with 25 bases separating them. The CDR3 totals 16 residues. CDR3 DNA sequence: TGTGCCAGCATCCGGGATCGTAGGGGCTTCGTGGGGACCCAGTACTTC. This encodes CASIRDRRGFVGTQYF.

In this sample, this clone turned up a few times. This sequence joins TRBV2 and TRBJ2-2; TRBD1 matches 8 bases. The CDR3 contains 16 residues. The germline V gene encodes CDR1 SNHLY and CDR2 FYNNEI. The V segment lost 10 bases and the J segment 0 bases; nucleotides outside the gene matches: 10. DNA for the CDR3: TGTGCCATCCTTCAGGGGGCGGGCGCGAACACCGGGGAGCTGTTTTTT. This translates into CAILQGAGANTGELFF.

The V and J genes are TRBV7-8 and TRBJ1-4; 7 bases are shared with TRBD1. V dropped 0 bases and J dropped 7; count of bases not matched to a gene: 8. Germline V CDR1 and CDR2: SGHVS, FQNEAQ. The CDR3 runs to 16 residues. The CDR3 DNA sequence: TGTGCCAGCAGCTTAGCTATCGCAGGGGGTAGTGAAAAACTGTTTTTT. It is translated as CASSLAIAGGSEKLFF.

This chain links TRBV9 with TRBJ1-1; 8 bases are a match to TRBD1. V gave up 4 bases and J gave up 1 base; unmatched junction bases: 6. Germline values: CDR1 SGDLS, CDR2 YYNGEE. CDR3 size: 15 residues. CDR3 amino acids: CASSTSGTGNTEAFF. CDR3 nucleotide sequence: TGTGCCAGCAGCACAAGCGGGACAGGGAACACTGAAGCTTTCTTT.